This is a list of T cell receptor beta chains from one sample in a study of blood T cells in healthy people across ages. TCRdb redid the calling of the 5' RACE reads with MiXCR, one entry per CDR3 protein. The sample holds fewer than 2 million distinct CDR3 sequences, about two fifths seen once. Material for sequencing was blood. The receptors originated from a human donor in good health. Each CDR3 is given with its conserved first and last residue. A D gene is named only where the DNA matches it firmly. The size field is filled for only some rows; it gives once, few, many or a size class.

>TRBV20-1|.|TRBJ1-1|.
TGCAGTGCTAGTGTATCGGTTGACACTGAAGCTTTCTTT
CSASVSVDTEAFF
>TRBV2|TRBD1|TRBJ2-1|.
TGTGCCAGCAGAGGATCCGGGACAGGGGTCTTTGAGCAGTTCTTC
CASRGSGTGVFEQFF
>TRBV5-1|.|TRBJ2-1|.
TGCGCCAGCAGCTTAGGTACGGGATTGGATGAGCAGTTCTTC
CASSLGTGLDEQFF
>TRBV4-3|TRBD2|TRBJ2-5|.
TGCGCCAGCAGCCACGAACCGGGACTAGCGGGGGGGCCACGGGAGACCCAGTACTTC
CASSHEPGLAGGPRETQYF
>TRBV3-1|.|TRBJ2-7|.
TGTGCCAGCAGCCTCCTCTCGGGGACACCCTACGAGCAGTACTTC
CASSLLSGTPYEQYF
>TRBV9|.|TRBJ2-3|.
TGTGCCAGCCGAAGGGGCGACAGGTCGGCAGATACGCAGTATTTT
CASRRGDRSADTQYF
>TRBV5-1|.|TRBJ2-5|few
TGCGCCAGCACGCAGGGACATAAGATACAAGAGACCCAGTACTTC
CASTQGHKIQETQYF
>TRBV4-1|.|TRBJ1-6|.
TGCGCCAGCAGCCCCCGGAAGGGTAATTCACCCCTCCACTTT
CASSPRKGNSPLHF
>TRBV7-2|TRBD2|TRBJ2-5|.
TGTGCCAGCAGCACTGGACTAGCGTTTGAGACCCAGTACTTC
CASSTGLAFETQYF
>TRBV7-2|.|TRBJ1-1|.
TGTGCCAGCAGCTTAGACGGATCCTTGAACACTGAAGCTTTCTTT
CASSLDGSLNTEAFF
>TRBV12-5|.|TRBJ1-1|.
TGTGCTAGTGGTTTGTTCCAGGGGAGCGGCACTGAAGCTTTCTTT
CASGLFQGSGTEAFF
>TRBV4-2|.|TRBJ2-5|few
TGTGCCAGCAGCCAAGATATGGCGGGACAAGAGACCCAGTACTTC
CASSQDMAGQETQYF
>TRBV6-5|.|TRBJ1-2|few
TGTGCCAGCACTAGGGGGGGACCTGCCTATGGCTACACCTTC
CASTRGGPAYGYTF
>TRBV20-1|TRBD1|TRBJ1-2|few
TGCAGTGTTTGGACAGGGTATGGCTACACCTTC
CSVWTGYGYTF
>TRBV12-3/TRBV12-4|TRBD1|TRBJ2-3|.
TGTGCCAGCAGCGGGACAGGGCATCCCACAGATACGCAGTATTTT
CASSGTGHPTDTQYF
>TRBV12-3/TRBV12-4|TRBD2|TRBJ2-1|.
TGTGCCAGCAGTTTTAGCCCGGGGGGGGGCAACAATGAGCAGTTCTTC
CASSFSPGGGNNEQFF
>TRBV5-1|.|TRBJ1-6|few
TGCGCCAGCAGCTTGGGACCCGCTACCCATTCACCCCTCCACTTT
CASSLGPATHSPLHF
>TRBV9|.|TRBJ1-2|few
TGTGCCAGCAGCGTAGCCAGGTCCTATGGCTACACCTTC
CASSVARSYGYTF
>TRBV5-1|.|TRBJ2-7|.
TGCGCCGGGTCCCCCCACCCGGCCTCCTACGAGCAGTACTTC
CAGSPHPASYEQYF
>TRBV12-3/TRBV12-4|TRBD1|TRBJ2-7|.
TGTGCCAGCAGTTTATCCCGGGGACAGGGGAAGAACGAGCAGTACTTC
CASSLSRGQGKNEQYF
>TRBV24-1|.|TRBJ1-5|few
TGTGCCACCAGTGATAGCTGGCAGCCCCAGCATTTT
CATSDSWQPQHF
>TRBV28|TRBD2|TRBJ2-1|.
TGTGCCAGCAGTTTCGTCCAGCGGGGCCACATATTATACAATGAGCAGTTCTTC
CASSFVQRGHILYNEQFF